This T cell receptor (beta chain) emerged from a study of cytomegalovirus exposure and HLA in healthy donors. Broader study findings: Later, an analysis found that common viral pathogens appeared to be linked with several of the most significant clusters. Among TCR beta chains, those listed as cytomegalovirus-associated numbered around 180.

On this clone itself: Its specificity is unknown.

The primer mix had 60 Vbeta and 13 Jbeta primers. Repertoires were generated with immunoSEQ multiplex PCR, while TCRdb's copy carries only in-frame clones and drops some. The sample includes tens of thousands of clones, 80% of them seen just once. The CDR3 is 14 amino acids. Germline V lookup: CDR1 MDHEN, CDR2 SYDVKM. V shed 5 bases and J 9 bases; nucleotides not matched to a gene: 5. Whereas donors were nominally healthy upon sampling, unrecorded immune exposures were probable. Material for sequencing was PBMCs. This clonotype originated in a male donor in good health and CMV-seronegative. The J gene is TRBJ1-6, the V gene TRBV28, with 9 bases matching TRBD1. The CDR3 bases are TGTGCCAGCAGTGGGGACAGGGAGGTTTCACCCCTCCACTTT. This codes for CASSGDREVSPLHF.